These 26 T cell receptor beta chains were all obtained from the same sample, sequenced in a study of metastatic and nonmetastatic thyroid tumors. The entire patient cohort was treatment-naive prior to thyroid surgery. Through MiXCR, TCRdb re-clonotyped the PCR reads. The table lists around 19,000 clones, about a third of them singletons. The sequenced sample consisted of tumor tissue. The receptors originated from a female donor with papillary thyroid cancer or a benign thyroid nodule (not recorded which). Some clones in this sample may be carry-over from other donors' samples.

The rearrangement links TRBV30 to TRBJ2-2, with TRBD1 matching 8 bases. Trimming cost V 2 bases and J 4 bases; bases outside gene matches: 6. Germline lookup yields CDR1 GTSNPN and CDR2 SVGIG (reference sequence). This CDR3 comprises 15 residues. The CDR3 DNA reads TGTGCCTGGAGTCCCAGGACAGGGTTCACCGGGGAGCTGTTTTTT. Encoded protein: CAWSPRTGFTGELFF.

This clone was seen a few times. The chain has TRBV6-5 and TRBJ2-1, with 14 nucleotides matching TRBD2. The CDR3 sequence is 17 residues long. Trimming cost V 6 bases and J 10 bases; bases outside gene matches: 14. Germline V CDR1 and CDR2: MNHEY, SVGAGI. CDR3 protein: CASRATPGLAGVEEQFF. The CDR3 region has the DNA TGTGCCAGCAGAGCCACCCCGGGACTAGCGGGAGTAGAGGAGCAGTTCTTC.

The V gene is TRBV12-3 or TRBV12-4, the J gene TRBJ2-5; TRBD1 matches 8 bases. The CDR3 is 15 amino acids. V dropped 3 bases and J dropped 2; count of bases not matched to a gene: 5. CDR3 residues: CASSLQGALQETQYF. As DNA, the CDR3 is TGTGCCAGCAGTTTGCAGGGGGCCCTACAAGAGACCCAGTACTTC.

V is TRBV2 and J is TRBJ1-5; D gene uncertain. V dropped 1 base and J dropped 0 bases, with 10 bases sitting between them. This CDR3 comprises 16 residues. Germline-derived CDR1 and CDR2 are SNHLY and FYNNEI. The CDR3 here is CASSEVSLHSNQPQHF. In DNA form, the CDR3 reads TGTGCCAGCAGTGAAGTATCACTCCATAGCAATCAGCCCCAGCATTTT.

This clone turned up a few times. The CDR3 bases are TGTGCCAGCAGTTACGGATGGGACGGGAGGAATGAGCAGTTCTTC. Protein product: CASSYGWDGRNEQFF. The chain is built from TRBV6-5 and TRBJ2-1; 7 positions match TRBD2. This CDR3 comprises 15 residues. The V gene end was trimmed by 2 bases and the J gene end by 7 bases; junction bases not matched to a gene: 8. Germline V CDR1 and CDR2: MNHEY, SVGAGI.

This rearrangement joins TRBV6-5 to TRBJ2-7; 9 bases align to TRBD1. V shed 7 bases and J 5 bases; nucleotides not matched to a gene: 9. The CDR3 length is 14 residues. CDR1 and CDR2 (germline): MNHEY, SVGAGI. The CDR3 bases are TGTGCCAGCAATTCTTACAGGGGGCAGGACGAGCAGTACTTC. As protein: CASNSYRGQDEQYF.

This clone came up many times. This chain joins TRBV6-1 and TRBJ2-2; TRBD2 aligns across 8 bases. This CDR3 is built from 16 residues. The germline gives CDR1 MNHNS, CDR2 SASEGT. Trimming cost V 7 bases and J 0 bases; bases outside gene matches: 7. The DNA for the CDR3 is TGTGCCAGCACCCCCCTAGCGGGTCCGAACACCGGGGAGCTGTTTTTT. Its translation is CASTPLAGPNTGELFF.

This clone was observed a handful of times. The chain combines TRBV6-1 with TRBJ2-7, with TRBD1 as a possible D gene (6 bases). V was trimmed by 0 bases and J by 2 bases, leaving 17 bases between them. Germline CDR1 MNHNS, CDR2 SASEGT. This CDR3 has 17 residues. The DNA of the CDR3 is TGTGCCAGCAGTGAAGCCTTGAGCCCGGGACAAACCTACGAGCAGTACTTC. It codes for CASSEALSPGQTYEQYF.

This clone was seen a few times. The V call is TRBV12-3 or TRBV12-4, the J call TRBJ1-5; D is possibly TRBD1 (6 bases). This CDR3 spans 16 amino acids. V lost 11 bases to trimming and J lost 1 base, with 21 bases between them. This CDR3 is CASGIGGPGSNQPQHF. DNA for the CDR3: TGTGCCTCGGGGATCGGGGGCCCAGGGAGCAATCAGCCCCAGCATTTT.

J is TRBJ2-1 and V is TRBV28, with 11 bases lining up with TRBD2. There are 16 residues in the CDR3. Germline trimming cut 7 bases from V and 2 bases from J; bases unmatched to any gene: 7. From germline, CDR1 is MDHEN and CDR2 SYDVKM. CDR3 sequence (DNA): TGTGCCAGCACCCAGACTAGCGGGGCCGCCTACAATGAGCAGTTCTTC. Translated, it gives CASTQTSGAAYNEQFF. The complete variable domain, with remaining parts taken from reference TRBV28 and TRBJ2-1, reads DVKVTQSSRYLVKRTGEKVFLECVQDMDHENMFWYRQDPGLGLRLIYFSYDVKMKEKGDIPEGYSVSREKKERFSLILESASTNQTSMYLCASTQTSGAAYNEQFFGPGTRLTVL.

This clone was recorded a few times. This chain links TRBV10-1 with TRBJ2-2; 11 bases map to TRBD1. CDR3 size: 15 residues. CDR1 WNHNN and CDR2 SYGVQD come from the germline V gene (reference sequence). V lost 5 bases and J lost 7; bases outside the gene matches: 6. The CDR3 coding sequence is TGCGCCAGCAGTACGGACAGGGGGCTTTACGGGGAGCTGTTTTTT. This codes for CASSTDRGLYGELFF.

The chain carries TRBV6-6 and TRBJ1-3, with 11 bases that match TRBD1. Germline V CDR1 and CDR2: MNHNY, SVGAGI (reference sequence). Trimming removed 2 bases from V and 4 bases from J; junction bases left unmatched: 4. The CDR3 loop spans 16 amino acids. CDR3: CASSYTRTGGGNTIYF. In DNA, the CDR3 is TGTGCCAGCAGTTACACCCGGACAGGGGGCGGAAACACCATATATTTT.

V usage is TRBV5-1 and J usage is TRBJ1-3; 8 nucleotides align to TRBD1. Germline trimming cut 0 bases from V and 1 base from J; bases unmatched to any gene: 6. The length of the CDR3 is 17 residues. CDR1 and CDR2 from the germline V gene are SGHRS and YFSETQ. The CDR3 DNA reads as TGCGCCAGCAGCTTGGGGATACAGGGGGTATCTGGAAACACCATATATTTT. Translated: CASSLGIQGVSGNTIYF.

This clone was detected once. The rearrangement links TRBV20-1 to TRBJ1-2; tentative D call: TRBD1 (5 bases). Germline CDR1 DFQATT, CDR2 SNEGSKA (reference sequence). This CDR3 is built from 14 residues. Trimming pared 0 bases from V and 7 bases from J, leaving 15 bases between. The CDR3 DNA reads as TGCAGTGCTAGAGATCTTGCACAGGTGGCTGGCTACACCTTC. Amino acid sequence: CSARDLAQVAGYTF.

In this sample, this clone turned up a few times. The V gene is TRBV6-2 or TRBV6-3, the J gene TRBJ2-2, with 10 nucleotides matching TRBD2. The J segment lost 1 base and the V segment lost 6 bases, leaving 5 bases of the junction unmatched. Germline V gives CDR1 MNHEY, CDR2 SVGEGT. This CDR3 spans 16 amino acids. The CDR3 region has the DNA TGTGCCAGCAGACCTGAGCGGGGGGGGAACACCGGGGAGCTGTTTTTT. This sequence encodes CASRPERGGNTGELFF.

V gene TRBV4-3 combines with J gene TRBJ2-2, with TRBD1 identical over 7 bases. The CDR3 totals 16 residues. The V and J ends lost 0 bases and 5 bases, in that order; junction bases with no gene match: 6. The germline CDR1 and CDR2 sequences are LGHNA and YSLEER. The CDR3 DNA sequence: TGCGCCAGCAGCCAAGATCTGACAGGGCAAACCGGGGAGCTGTTTTTT. Encoded protein: CASSQDLTGQTGELFF.

The chain uses TRBV19 and TRBJ2-1; a possible D gene is TRBD2 (5 bases). The CDR3 contains 11 residues. V gave up 4 bases and J gave up 9 bases, with 7 bases separating them. The germline V gene has CDR1 LNHDA and CDR2 SQIVND (reference sequence). In DNA form, the CDR3 reads TGTGCCAGTAGTACGGGGAGTGAGCAGTTCTTC. It codes for CASSTGSEQFF.

There are a few counts of this clone. V and J are TRBV12-3 or TRBV12-4 and TRBJ1-6; the match to TRBD1 covers 9 bases. This CDR3 spans 15 amino acids. The ends lost 6 bases at V and 6 bases at J; junction bases unmatched: 6. CDR3 residues: CASREQGAINSPLHF. The CDR3 DNA follows: TGTGCCAGCAGAGAACAGGGGGCGATTAATTCACCCCTCCACTTT.

This chain uses TRBV7-2 with TRBJ2-1; TRBD1 might be the D (6 bases). With 6 bases removed from V and 10 bases from J, the gap between germline ends came to 19 bases. The CDR3 totals 14 residues. The V gene's germline CDR1 is SGHTA and CDR2 FQGNSA. The CDR3 is CASSPLQGRGEQFF. CDR3 coding DNA: TGTGCCAGCAGTCCTTTACAGGGTCGCGGCGAGCAGTTCTTC.

The CDR3 sequence is CSARSSGTPEQYF. CDR3 nucleotide sequence: TGCAGTGCTAGGTCCAGCGGGACGCCCGAGCAGTACTTC. The chain couples TRBV20-1 to TRBJ2-7; TRBD2 aligns across 7 bases. Trimming at V came to 3 bases and at J to 6 bases, leaving 8 bases not matched to a gene. This CDR3 spans 13 amino acids. Germline V gene lookup returns CDR1 DFQATT and CDR2 SNEGSKA (reference sequence).

This clone was seen more than once but under ten times. Other DNA sequences in this specimen translate into the identical CDR3. The J gene is TRBJ2-7, the V gene TRBV5-1, with D perhaps assigned TRBD1 or TRBD2 (5 bases each). The V gene lost 0 bases and the J gene lost 1 base, with 8 bases spanning the gap. From germline, CDR1 is SGHRS and CDR2 YFSETQ. This CDR3 has 14 amino acids. In DNA, the CDR3 is TGCGCCAGCAGCTTGGGAGGGGCTTCCTACGAGCAGTACTTC. Encoded protein: CASSLGGASYEQYF.

The rearrangement joins TRBV5-1 to TRBJ2-7, with 12 bases identical to TRBD2. CDR3 length equals 14 residues. After removal of 2 bases from V and 7 bases from J, the junction contained 4 bases not matched to a gene. Per the germline V gene, CDR1 is SGHRS and CDR2 is YFSETQ. CDR3: CASSFGLAGREQYF. CDR3 nucleotide sequence: TGCGCCAGCAGCTTCGGACTAGCGGGACGGGAGCAGTACTTC. Full variable domain (missing parts from reference TRBV5-1 and TRBJ2-7): KAGVTQTPRYLIKTRGQQVTLSCSPISGHRSVSWYQQTPGQGLQFLFEYFSETQRNKGNFPGRFSGRQFSNSRSEMNVSTLELGDSALYLCASSFGLAGREQYFGPGTRLTVT.

The V call is TRBV28, the J call TRBJ1-2; no reliable D call. CDR1 and CDR2 from the germline V gene are MDHEN and SYDVKM. CDR3 length: 15 residues. The ends were cut back, 4 bases at V and 4 bases at J, with 16 bases in the middle. Written as DNA, the CDR3 is TGTGCCAGCAGTTCAAGTCCTGACACAACCTATGGCTACACCTTC. Translated, it gives CASSSSPDTTYGYTF.

This clone was detected only a few times. The chain recombines TRBV6-1 with TRBJ2-1; 10 bases agree with TRBD2. CDR3 length: 15 amino acids. CDR1 and CDR2 from the germline V gene are MNHNS and SASEGT. The J segment lost 2 bases and the V segment lost 6 bases, leaving 4 bases of the junction unmatched. CDR3 nucleotide sequence: TGTGCCAGCAGCCCTAGCGGGAGCCCCTACAATGAGCAGTTCTTC. This sequence encodes CASSPSGSPYNEQFF.

The chain employs TRBV2 and TRBJ1-5, with 7 bases fitting TRBD1. There are 16 residues in the CDR3. The germline V gene encodes CDR1 SNHLY and CDR2 FYNNEI. Unmatched junction bases numbered 7, after V lost 4 bases and J lost 1 base. The chain's CDR3 is CASSAQGGGSNQPQHF. CDR3 coding DNA: TGTGCCAGCAGTGCTCAGGGGGGAGGGAGCAATCAGCCCCAGCATTTT.

This sequence joins TRBV10-3 and TRBJ1-5, with a weak D call TRBD1 (6 bases). V lost 0 bases and J lost 0, with 18 bases in between. The CDR3 is 19 amino acids. CDR1 and CDR2 from the germline V gene are ENHRY and SYGVKD. The CDR3 spells CAISESTLDRPYSNQPQHF. The CDR3 DNA follows: TGTGCCATCAGTGAGTCCACCTTGGACAGACCCTATAGCAATCAGCCCCAGCATTTT.